Listed here are 30 T cell receptor beta chains from one sample, sequenced in a study of T cell repertoires in cytomegalovirus infection. MiXCR, applied by TCRdb to the reads, yields one record per CDR3 protein. The profile shows around 800,000 distinct CDR3 sequences, over 25% of them singletons. No antigen is known for these receptors. Specimen: cultured CD8+ T cells from PBMCs, collected from culture after CMV antigen stimulation. Source of these receptors: a human donor in good health (CMV status not recorded). Some clones in this sample may be carry-over from other donors' samples.

This clonotype was counted many times. The chain combines TRBV7-8 with TRBJ1-5, with D possibly matching TRBD1 (6 bases). The ends were cut back, 6 bases at V and 0 bases at J, with 12 bases in the middle. CDR3 size: 15 residues. Germline V gives CDR1 SGHVS, CDR2 FQNEAQ. CDR3 nucleotide sequence: TGTGCCAGCAGAGGGGGACGGAATAGCAATCAGCCCCAGCATTTT. Its translation is CASRGGRNSNQPQHF.

The CDR3 loop is CASSHERSTSIRRITYEQYF. The DNA of the CDR3 is TGTGCCAGCAGCCATGAACGATCCACCTCCATCCGGCGGATTACCTACGAGCAGTACTTC. V usage is TRBV14 and J usage is TRBJ2-7; D gene unclear. CDR3 length equals 20 residues. Germline V gives CDR1 SGHDN, CDR2 FVKESK. The germline V and J ends were trimmed by 3 bases and 2 bases, with 29 bases remaining between them. The whole variable domain, filled in from reference TRBV14 and TRBJ2-7, reads EAGVTQFPSHSVIEKGQTVTLRCDPISGHDNLYWYRRVMGKEIKFLLHFVKESKQDESGMPNNRFLAERTGGTYSTLKVQPAELEDSGVYFCASSHERSTSIRRITYEQYFGPGTRLTVT.

This clonotype was seen repeatedly, ten times or more. The chain uses TRBV7-9 and TRBJ1-2; TRBD1 might be the D (5 bases). V was pared by 5 bases and J by 0 bases, with 16 bases between. This CDR3 has 16 residues. CDR1 and CDR2 from the germline V gene are SEHNR and FQNEAQ (reference sequence). The CDR3 nucleotides are TGTGCCAGCAGCCCCCGGGGTGACAGTTCTAACTATGGCTACACCTTC. The encoded protein is CASSPRGDSSNYGYTF.

The table lists this clonotype with many counts. This sequence joins TRBV7-2 and TRBJ2-3; D remains unclear. CDR3 length: 14 amino acids. Germline lookup yields CDR1 SGHTA and CDR2 FQGNSA. With 7 bases removed from V and 4 bases from J, the gap between germline ends came to 15 bases. The CDR3 DNA sequence: TGTGCCAGCAACTCGGGTCTCCTTCCAGATACGCAGTATTTT. Translation gives CASNSGLLPDTQYF.

This clonotype was observed at least ten times. V and J are TRBV7-2 and TRBJ1-5; D is ambiguous. This CDR3 has 16 residues. With 5 bases removed from V and 0 bases from J, the gap between germline ends came to 14 bases. Germline V gene data show CDR1 as SGHTA and CDR2 as FQGNSA. The CDR3 coding sequence is TGTGCCAGCAGCCCTAGTGGGCTTTATAGCAATCAGCCCCAGCATTTT. Protein product: CASSPSGLYSNQPQHF.

A note on this clonotype: The junction differs from germline at one of its ends, possibly a read error. The rearrangement uses TRBV7-7 and TRBJ2-3, with D maybe TRBD2 (7 bases). The CDR3 covers 16 residues. CDR1 and CDR2 (germline): SSHAT, FNYEAQ (reference sequence). The chain's CDR3 is CASSLGKGGSTDTQYF. As DNA, the CDR3 is TGTGCTAGCAGCTTAGGAAAGGGGGGGAGCACAGATACGCAGTATTTT.

The chain combines TRBV19 with TRBJ1-1; the D gene is possibly TRBD1 (5 bases). The V end was cut by 4 bases, the J end by 6 bases, with 12 bases between. Germline CDR1 LNHDA, CDR2 SQIVND (reference sequence). The CDR3 covers 13 residues. CDR3 sequence reads: CASSTQGFAEAFF. The CDR3 DNA follows: TGTGCCAGTAGTACCCAGGGATTTGCTGAAGCTTTCTTT. Supplemented by reference TRBV19 and TRBJ1-1, the full variable domain reads DGGITQSPKYLFRKEGQNVTLSCEQNLNHDAMYWYRQDPGQGLRLIYYSQIVNDFQKGDIAEGYSVSREKKESFPLTVTSAQKNPTAFYLCASSTQGFAEAFFGQGTRLTVV.

The rearrangement joins TRBV2 to TRBJ2-1; 7 nucleotides agree with TRBD1. This CDR3 comprises 14 residues. Looked up from germline, CDR1 is SNHLY and CDR2 is FYNNEI. The trim removed 3 bases at V and 6 bases at J, leaving 5 bases unmatched. The DNA of the CDR3 is TGTGCCAGCAGTGAGGGACAGAACCCCAATGAGCAGTTCTTC. Amino acids: CASSEGQNPNEQFF. Together with reference TRBV2 and TRBJ2-1, the CDR3 gives the full variable domain: EPEVTQTPSHQVTQMGQEVILRCVPISNHLYFYWYRQILGQKVEFLVSFYNNEISEKSEIFDDQFSVERPDGSNFTLKIRSTKLEDSAMYFCASSEGQNPNEQFFGPGTRLTVL.

This chain links TRBV7-4 with TRBJ1-2; TRBD1 agrees at 10 bases. With V trimmed by 3 bases and J by 4 bases, 8 bases remained unmatched. Germline CDR1 is SGHVT and CDR2 is SQSDAQ. The CDR3 spans 16 residues. CDR3 nucleotides: TGTGCCAGCAGCTTCGCCCCTGGACAGGGGGGCTATGGCTACACCTTC. Residues: CASSFAPGQGGYGYTF.

CDR3 sequence reads: CSVVGALEGIQYF. In DNA, the CDR3 is TGCAGCGTTGTTGGGGCTCTAGAAGGCATTCAGTACTTC. The J gene is TRBJ2-4, the V gene TRBV29-1; D is perhaps TRBD1 (5 bases). The CDR3 length is 13 residues. Germline values: CDR1 SQVTM, CDR2 ANQGSEA. Trimming stripped 4 bases from V and 9 bases from J, with 16 bases between.

In its sample, this clonotype was seen many times. This chain links TRBV28 with TRBJ2-3; TRBD1 matches 7 bases. J gave up 6 bases and V 9 bases, and 3 bases lay outside the gene matches. The CDR3 sequence is 11 residues long. CDR1 and CDR2 (germline): MDHEN, SYDVKM. Here the CDR3 DNA reads TGTGCCAGTACCAGGGGGGATACGCAGTATTTT. Protein product: CASTRGDTQYF.

The chain has TRBV7-9 and TRBJ2-5, with 10 bases identical to TRBD2. The germline CDR1 and CDR2 sequences are SEHNR and FQNEAQ (reference sequence). The junction had 3 bases not matched to a gene; V was cut back by 2 bases and J by 3 bases. The CDR3 consists of 15 residues. CDR3 in amino acids: CASSLLAGAKETQYF. CDR3 bases: TGTGCCAGCAGCTTACTAGCGGGGGCGAAAGAGACCCAGTACTTC.

This chain links TRBV7-2 with TRBJ2-1, with TRBD2 matching over 7 bases. Germline loops: CDR1 SGHTA, CDR2 FQGNSA. V shed 5 bases and J 0 bases; nucleotides not matched to a gene: 10. The CDR3 is 17 amino acids. The CDR3 loop is CASSPLGGSVSYNEQFF. The CDR3 nucleotides read TGTGCCAGCAGCCCCTTGGGGGGGTCGGTCTCCTACAATGAGCAGTTCTTC.

CDR3 region: CASSITGQPPSPLHF. CDR3 bases: TGTGCCAGTAGTATTACCGGACAGCCGCCTTCACCCCTCCACTTT. The V and J genes are TRBV19 and TRBJ1-6, with D possibly being TRBD1 (6 bases). V dropped 3 bases and J dropped 9 bases, with 15 bases sitting between them. Per the germline V gene, CDR1 is LNHDA and CDR2 is SQIVND (reference sequence). The CDR3 length is 15 residues.

This sequence joins TRBV11-3 and TRBJ2-1, with 8 bases identical to TRBD2. The length of the CDR3 is 16 residues. The trim removed 1 base at V and 5 bases at J, leaving 7 bases unmatched. In germline, CDR1 is SGHNT, CDR2 YENEEA. CDR3 region: CASSLGDGSGDNEQFF. In DNA, the CDR3 is TGTGCCAGCAGCTTAGGCGACGGTAGCGGGGACAATGAGCAGTTCTTC.

This clonotype occurred a few times. The genes are TRBV27 and TRBJ1-2, with D perhaps matching TRBD1 (5 bases). The V and J ends lost 2 bases and 1 base respectively, with 14 bases between them. This CDR3 spans 16 amino acids. From germline, CDR1 is MNHEY and CDR2 SMNVEV (reference sequence). CDR3 sequence: CASSLRGPAVNYGYTF. The DNA of the CDR3 is TGTGCCAGCAGTTTAAGGGGCCCTGCCGTTAACTATGGCTACACCTTC.

This clonotype occurred a few times. J is TRBJ1-5 and V is TRBV6-2 or TRBV6-3; 7 bases are shared with TRBD1. Trimming took 7 bases from V and 5 from J; bases not matched to a gene: 8. CDR3 length equals 14 residues. Germline V gene data show CDR1 as MNHEY and CDR2 as SVGEGT. In DNA form, the CDR3 reads TGTGCCAGCACCTGGGGAGGGGGCGATCAGCCCCAGCATTTT. Protein sequence: CASTWGGGDQPQHF.

This clonotype was seen a handful of times. J is TRBJ2-7 and V is TRBV19; D call uncertain. The V gene's germline CDR1 is LNHDA and CDR2 SQIVND (reference sequence). Trimming removed 8 bases from V and 2 bases from J, with 16 bases in between. This CDR3 has 14 residues. The CDR3 DNA reads TGTGCCAGTGCCTCCAATAGAGGTCCCTACGAGCAGTACTTC. Its protein is CASASNRGPYEQYF. The variable domain in full, completed from reference TRBV19 and TRBJ2-7, reads DGGITQSPKYLFRKEGQNVTLSCEQNLNHDAMYWYRQDPGQGLRLIYYSQIVNDFQKGDIAEGYSVSREKKESFPLTVTSAQKNPTAFYLCASASNRGPYEQYFGPGTRLTVT.

This chain links TRBV11-2 with TRBJ2-1, with no clear D. CDR1 is SGHAT and CDR2 is FQNNGV in the germline V gene. Trimming removed 7 bases from V and 0 bases from J, with 10 bases in between. This CDR3 has 14 residues. The CDR3 protein is CASTKGISYNEQFF. CDR3 bases: TGTGCCAGCACCAAAGGGATCTCCTACAATGAGCAGTTCTTC.

This clonotype showed up just a few times. The chain joins TRBV4-1 to TRBJ1-1; D gene uncertain. Germline CDR1 and CDR2: MGHRA and YSYEKL. This CDR3 region has 14 residues. With 1 base removed from V and 7 bases from J, the gap between germline ends came to 13 bases. The DNA of the CDR3 is TGCGCCAGCAGCCAAGCTCATTGGGGTCTTGAAGCTTTCTTT. Protein product: CASSQAHWGLEAFF.

Only one count was recorded for this clonotype. This rearrangement joins TRBV27 to TRBJ2-2; D tentatively reads TRBD1 or TRBD2 (6 bases each). Germline CDR1 and CDR2: MNHEY and SMNVEV (reference sequence). CDR3 length: 14 residues. Trimming left V 5 bases short and J 3 bases short, with 10 bases between. CDR3 residues: CASSGGRDTGELFF. As DNA, the CDR3 is TGTGCCAGCAGTGGGGGGCGGGACACCGGGGAGCTGTTTTTT.

The chain employs TRBV5-8 and TRBJ2-7; no definite D call. The CDR3 has 11 amino acids. Between the trimmed V and J ends, which lost 5 bases and 8 bases, there was a span of 11 bases. CDR1 SGHTS and CDR2 YDEGEE come from the germline V gene. The CDR3 region is CASRKEYKQYV. The CDR3 bases are TGTGCCAGCAGGAAGGAGTACAAGCAGTACGTC.

The chain is built from TRBV7-8 and TRBJ2-1; no firm D call. Germline V CDR1 and CDR2: SGHVS, FQNEAQ. V gave up 5 bases and J gave up 5 bases, with 4 bases separating them. The CDR3 is 11 residues long. The CDR3 loop is CASSGHNEQFF. The CDR3 DNA sequence: TGTGCCAGCAGCGGCCACAATGAGCAGTTCTTC.

This clonotype showed up just a few times. The chain joins TRBV7-9 to TRBJ1-1; TRBD1 might be the D (6 bases). V dropped 5 bases and J dropped 3 bases, with 13 bases sitting between them. The CDR3 totals 14 residues. The V gene's germline CDR1 is SEHNR and CDR2 FQNEAQ (reference sequence). The DNA of the CDR3 is TGTGCCAGCAGCCCATCCGGGGGCCACACTGAAGCTTTCTTT. This codes for CASSPSGGHTEAFF.

The sample holds a few counts of this clonotype. V gene TRBV10-3 combines with J gene TRBJ2-6; D is unclear. The CDR3 length is 12 residues. V lost 11 bases and J 4 bases, leaving 9 bases between the germline ends. Per the germline V gene, CDR1 is ENHRY and CDR2 is SYGVKD. CDR3 sequence: CAFRTGANVLTF. In DNA, the CDR3 is TGTGCCTTCCGGACCGGGGCCAACGTCCTGACTTTC.

The chain uses TRBV10-3 and TRBJ2-2, with 11 positions matching TRBD1. Germline V gene sequence: CDR1 ENHRY, CDR2 SYGVKD. This CDR3 has 15 amino acids. V trimming: 7 bases; J trimming: 5 bases; junction bases outside the gene matches: 6. This CDR3 is CAINPGTGGTGELFF. In nucleotides, the CDR3 is TGTGCCATCAACCCCGGGACAGGGGGGACCGGGGAGCTGTTTTTT.

This clonotype was detected a few times. The gene calls are TRBV27 and TRBJ2-3; TRBD2 aligns across 9 bases. Losses at the gene ends were 3 bases for V and 7 bases for J; bases not matched to a gene: 11. Germline assignment: CDR1 MNHEY and CDR2 SMNVEV (reference sequence). The CDR3 contains 16 residues. In DNA form, the CDR3 reads TGTGCCAGCAGTTTGGTGGGCGGGGGGGCCCCGAATACGCAGTATTTT. Its translation: CASSLVGGGAPNTQYF.

The rearrangement joins TRBV6-5 to TRBJ1-2, with unresolved D. Per germline, CDR1 MNHEY and CDR2 SVGAGI. This CDR3 contains 15 residues. V was clipped by 0 bases and J by 0 bases, with 8 bases between them. The CDR3 reads CASSYSPGANYGYTF. The CDR3 DNA follows: TGTGCCAGCAGTTACTCTCCAGGAGCTAACTATGGCTACACCTTC.

In regard to this clonotype: Compared with germline, one end of the junction differs, possibly owing to a read error. This chain uses TRBV4-1 with TRBJ2-5; TRBD1 or TRBD2 may be the D gene (6 bases each). CDR1 MGHRA and CDR2 YSYEKL come from the germline V gene. The CDR3 runs 17 residues. The CDR3 nucleotides read TGCGACAGCAGCCAGGGTCCTAGCGCTGAAGGGGGAGAGACCCAGTACTTC. Protein: CDSSQGPSAEGGETQYF.

Only a few counts were recorded for this clonotype. The chain links TRBV6-1 to TRBJ1-2; D is perhaps TRBD1 (6 bases). The germline gives CDR1 MNHNS, CDR2 SASEGT. The CDR3 spans 13 residues. Trimming pared 4 bases from V and 2 bases from J, leaving 8 bases between. As DNA, the CDR3 is TGTGCCAGCAGTGCCGACAGGAACTATGGCTACACCTTC. Translated, it gives CASSADRNYGYTF.